This T cell receptor (beta chain) originates from a study of cytomegalovirus exposure and HLA in healthy donors. Regarding this clone: Its antigen is as yet unknown.

These donors counted as nominally healthy when sampled, but unrecorded immune exposures were likely. Overall study findings and caveats: TCR beta chain V- and J-gene trimming was linked, in a later analysis, to a missense variant in DCLRE1C.

The PCR was carried out with 60 Vbeta primers and 13 Jbeta primers. The assay was immunoSEQ multiplex PCR, and TCRdb's table has in-frame clones only and misses some. The sample holds approximately 160,000 clones, approximately 86% seen once. With 4 bases clipped from V and 4 bases from J, the junction kept 0 bases outside the gene matches. The CDR3 is 13 amino acids. The V gene's germline CDR1 is SEHNR and CDR2 FQNEAQ (reference sequence). The TCR originated in a male donor in good health and CMV-seronegative. Sequencing was performed on PBMCs. The V call is TRBV7-9, the J call TRBJ2-5; 10 bases align to TRBD1. DNA for the CDR3: TGTGCCAGCAGCTGGGACAGGGGAGAGACCCAGTACTTC. Translation: CASSWDRGETQYF.